One and the same sample provided the 24 T cell receptor beta chains below, sequenced in a study of patients and donors after allogeneic stem cell transplantation. TCRdb redid the calling of the RT-PCR reads with MiXCR, one entry per CDR3 protein. Seen here are over 350,000 distinct CDR3 sequences, approximately 16% observed once, and the top ten hold about 7%. Sequences were obtained from blood, either unsorted or a sorted T cell fraction (not recorded which). These TCRs come from a human donor who was either an allogeneic HSCT recipient or a stem cell or donor lymphocyte infusion donor (not recorded which). It is not recorded whose cells these are; they may come from a transplant donor.

This rearrangement joins TRBV6-1 to TRBJ1-6, with TRBD1 matching over 7 bases. Unmatched junction bases numbered 0, after V lost 4 bases and J lost 3 bases. CDR3 length: 14 residues. Germline V lookup: CDR1 MNHNS, CDR2 SASEGT. The chain's CDR3 is CASSGDSYNSPLHF. The CDR3 nucleotides read TGTGCCAGCAGTGGGGACAGCTATAATTCACCCCTCCACTTT.

The chain joins TRBV7-2 to TRBJ2-4; no definite D call. There are 16 residues in the CDR3. Trimming cost V 1 base and J 3 bases, with 13 bases left between them. Germline loops: CDR1 SGHTA, CDR2 FQGNSA. CDR3 DNA sequence: TGTGCCAGCAGCTTAGTAACGTCAGTTGGCAAAAACATTCAGTACTTC. Its protein is CASSLVTSVGKNIQYF.

This clonotype has only a few counts. The chain couples TRBV12-3 or TRBV12-4 to TRBJ1-5; tentative D call: TRBD1 (6 bases). V was cut by 3 bases and J by 7 bases, with 19 bases left in between. The CDR3 runs 16 residues. The CDR3 DNA reads TGTGCCAGCAGTTTGGGGGGGGCAGGGGTTAGGCAGCCCCAGCATTTT. Translating gives CASSLGGAGVRQPQHF.

This clonotype has more than one count but fewer than ten. The chain employs TRBV5-1 and TRBJ1-2; 10 nucleotides align to TRBD1. The V segment lost 0 bases and the J segment 6 bases; nucleotides outside the gene matches: 5. The CDR3 contains 15 residues. Germline V gene sequence: CDR1 SGHRS, CDR2 YFSETQ. CDR3 in amino acids: CASSLEGQGTDGYTF. CDR3 bases: TGCGCCAGCAGCTTGGAGGGACAGGGGACGGATGGCTACACCTTC.

This clonotype was detected ten times or more. V gene TRBV5-4 combines with J gene TRBJ2-7; TRBD1 is a possible D gene (6 bases). The CDR3 spans 14 residues. Germline values: CDR1 SGHNT, CDR2 YYREEE (reference sequence). The ends were cut back, 3 bases at V and 0 bases at J, with 10 bases in the middle. In DNA, the CDR3 is TGTGCCAGCAGCTCTCGACAGGACTCCTACGAGCAGTACTTC. The encoded protein is CASSSRQDSYEQYF.

V usage is TRBV2 and J usage is TRBJ1-2; tentative D call: TRBD1 (5 bases). The length of the CDR3 is 14 residues. CDR1 and CDR2 (germline): SNHLY, FYNNEI. V dropped 0 bases and J dropped 2 bases, with 7 bases sitting between them. Here the CDR3 reads CASSEASGNYGYTF. The CDR3 bases are TGTGCCAGCAGTGAAGCGTCAGGGAACTATGGCTACACCTTC.

There are many counts of this clonotype. V and J are TRBV5-1 and TRBJ1-1; maybe TRBD1 (5 bases). V was cut by 7 bases and J by 2 bases, with 12 bases left in between. The CDR3 loop spans 13 amino acids. Germline V gene lookup returns CDR1 SGHRS and CDR2 YFSETQ. In DNA form, the CDR3 reads TGCGCCAGCGGGGGACGGAAAAACACTGAAGCTTTCTTT. Amino acids: CASGGRKNTEAFF.

The gene calls are TRBV12-3 or TRBV12-4 and TRBJ1-2; 8 nucleotides align to TRBD1. This CDR3 is built from 14 residues. The J segment lost 2 bases and the V segment lost 5 bases, leaving 4 bases of the junction unmatched. CDR3 in DNA: TGTGCCAGCAGTCAACGACAGGGGAACTATGGCTACACCTTC. It translates to CASSQRQGNYGYTF.

V and J are TRBV3-1 and TRBJ2-5; 13 bases match TRBD2. The CDR3 extends over 19 amino acids. The V gene end was trimmed by 4 bases and the J gene end by 1 base; junction bases not matched to a gene: 12. Germline V gene lookup returns CDR1 LGHDT and CDR2 YNNKEL (reference sequence). The CDR3 DNA reads as TGTGCCAGCAGCCTCCCGGGACTAGCGGGGAGGGGATTCCAAGAGACCCAGTACTTC. This translates into CASSLPGLAGRGFQETQYF.

This rearrangement joins TRBV9 to TRBJ2-7; unclear D gene. Germline V lookup: CDR1 SGDLS, CDR2 YYNGEE. The V and J ends lost 0 bases and 0 bases respectively, with 7 bases between them. The CDR3 covers 14 residues. The CDR3 DNA follows: TGTGCCAGCAGCGTAGACCCCCGCTCCTACGAGCAGTACTTC. Translated: CASSVDPRSYEQYF.

This clonotype was detected many times. The chain joins TRBV10-3 to TRBJ2-1; 9 bases are a match to TRBD1. This CDR3 is built from 15 residues. The germline V gene encodes CDR1 ENHRY and CDR2 SYGVKD. After removal of 2 bases from V and 6 bases from J, the junction contained 5 bases not matched to a gene. The DNA for the CDR3 is TGTGCCATCAGTGAGCCGGGACAGGGTACCAATGAGCAGTTCTTC. This translates into CAISEPGQGTNEQFF.

The V call is TRBV5-1, the J call TRBJ1-1; TRBD1 is a possible D gene (6 bases). The ends were cut back, 3 bases at V and 1 base at J, with 19 bases in the middle. CDR1 and CDR2 from the germline V gene are SGHRS and YFSETQ. This CDR3 spans 17 amino acids. This CDR3 reads CASSSPPPGARNTEAFF. DNA of the CDR3: TGCGCCAGCAGCTCGCCCCCCCCGGGGGCAAGGAACACTGAAGCTTTCTTT.

The rearrangement joins TRBV29-1 to TRBJ1-2; weak D call: TRBD1 (5 bases). CDR1 and CDR2 (germline): SQVTM, ANQGSEA. This CDR3 spans 15 amino acids. The V and J ends lost 5 bases and 12 bases respectively, with 28 bases between them. The CDR3 nucleotides are TGCAGCGTTCGATCCGTGACAGCTACCACGGGCGGGCACACCTTC. It codes for CSVRSVTATTGGHTF. The whole variable domain, filled in from reference TRBV29-1 and TRBJ1-2, reads SAVISQKPSRDICQRGTSLTIQCQVDSQVTMMFWYRQQPGQSLTLIATANQGSEATYESGFVIDKFPISRPNLTFSTLTVSNMSPEDSSIYLCSVRSVTATTGGHTFGSGTRLTVV.

This clonotype was picked up a small number of times. J is TRBJ2-2 and V is TRBV3-1; D gene uncertain. The V end was cut by 3 bases, the J end by 5 bases, with 10 bases between. The germline CDR1 and CDR2 sequences are LGHDT and YNNKEL (reference sequence). The CDR3 length is 14 residues. In DNA, the CDR3 is TGTGCCAGCAGCCATAAGGTCGGAACCGGGGAGCTGTTTTTT. It is translated as CASSHKVGTGELFF. The whole variable domain, filled in from reference TRBV3-1 and TRBJ2-2, reads DTAVSQTPKYLVTQMGNDKSIKCEQNLGHDTMYWYKQDSKKFLKIMFSYNNKELIINETVPNRFSPKSPDKAHLNLHINSLELGDSAVYFCASSHKVGTGELFFGEGSRLTVL.

This clonotype was detected a few times. V gene TRBV5-1 combines with J gene TRBJ1-1, with D possibly TRBD1 on 6 matching bases. V was pared by 2 bases and J by 6 bases, with 11 bases between. This CDR3 is built from 13 residues. Germline V gene sequence: CDR1 SGHRS, CDR2 YFSETQ. The CDR3 DNA follows: TGCGCCAGCAGCTTCCGGACAGAGGCTGAAGCTTTCTTT. Translating it yields CASSFRTEAEAFF.

The rearrangement links TRBV27 to TRBJ1-6, with TRBD1 identical over 7 bases. This CDR3 spans 17 amino acids. CDR1 and CDR2 from the germline V gene are MNHEY and SMNVEV (reference sequence). V dropped 6 bases and J dropped 4; count of bases not matched to a gene: 12. CDR3 nucleotide sequence: TGTGCCAGCAGCCTTTTGACAGGGCCGGGTTATAATTCACCCCTCCACTTT. Residues: CASSLLTGPGYNSPLHF.

This clonotype has only a few counts. The chain is built from TRBV27 and TRBJ2-7; TRBD1 is a possible D gene (6 bases). Trimming took off 5 bases at V and 1 base at J, with 15 bases between the two ends. The CDR3 runs to 15 residues. Germline values: CDR1 MNHEY, CDR2 SMNVEV (reference sequence). The CDR3 loop is CASSANRENSYEQYF. CDR3 nucleotide sequence: TGTGCCAGCAGTGCGAACAGGGAAAATTCCTACGAGCAGTACTTC.

The chain joins TRBV20-1 to TRBJ1-4, with D uncertain. Per the germline V gene, CDR1 is DFQATT and CDR2 is SNEGSKA (reference sequence). V was trimmed by 0 bases and J by 0 bases, leaving 8 bases between them. The CDR3 covers 15 residues. Here the CDR3 DNA reads TGCAGTGCTAGAGATGAGGGCCCAACTAATGAAAAACTGTTTTTT. Translation: CSARDEGPTNEKLFF.

This clonotype was picked up many times. The chain carries TRBV2 and TRBJ2-2, with 9 nucleotides matching TRBD2. J lost 4 bases, V lost 6 bases, and 3 bases had no gene match. This CDR3 spans 14 amino acids. CDR1 is SNHLY, CDR2 FYNNEI, per germline. DNA of the CDR3: TGTGCCAGCAGATCTAGCGGGACCACCGGGGAGCTGTTTTTT. Translation gives CASRSSGTTGELFF.

This clonotype was found many times. The V call is TRBV12-3 or TRBV12-4, the J call TRBJ1-4; tentatively, D is TRBD1 (6 bases). V lost 6 bases and J 5 bases, leaving 16 bases between the germline ends. The CDR3 covers 15 residues. The CDR3 coding sequence is TGTGCCAGCAGACTTCGACAGGTCCACAATGAAAAACTGTTTTTT. This gives the protein CASRLRQVHNEKLFF.

The chain uses TRBV7-3 and TRBJ2-1; 7 bases are shared with TRBD2. This CDR3 is 16 amino acids long. V dropped 1 base and J dropped 2; count of bases not matched to a gene: 5. CDR1 and CDR2 (germline): SGHTA, FQGTGA. This chain's CDR3 is CASSLKSGIPYNEQFF. The CDR3 nucleotides are TGTGCCAGCAGCTTAAAAAGCGGGATACCCTACAATGAGCAGTTCTTC.

The rearrangement uses TRBV12-5 and TRBJ1-5, with a possible D match to TRBD1 (5 bases). The V gene lost 6 bases and the J gene lost 4 bases, with 16 bases spanning the gap. Germline-derived CDR1 and CDR2 are LGHNT and FRNRAP. This CDR3 contains 15 residues. The CDR3 DNA is TGTGCTAGTGGCCCTTGGGGCCTAGGAAATCAGCCCCAGCATTTT. Residues: CASGPWGLGNQPQHF. Drawing the rest from reference TRBV12-5 and TRBJ1-5, the complete variable domain is DARVTQTPRHKVTEMGQEVTMRCQPILGHNTVFWYRQTMMQGLELLAYFRNRAPLDDSGMPKDRFSAEMPDATLATLKIQPSEPRDSAVYFCASGPWGLGNQPQHFGDGTRLSIL.

There are many counts of this clonotype. The chain is built from TRBV5-1 and TRBJ2-5, with D tentatively TRBD1 (6 bases). CDR3 length: 15 residues. The V end was cut by 0 bases, the J end by 1 base, with 10 bases between. Germline CDR1 is SGHRS and CDR2 is YFSETQ. CDR3 DNA: TGCGCCAGCAGCTTGGCCGGGACATCCCAAGAGACCCAGTACTTC. It is translated as CASSLAGTSQETQYF.

This clonotype came up many times. This chain links TRBV15 with TRBJ1-2; 7 bases agree with TRBD1. CDR3 length equals 14 residues. Trimming removed 3 bases from V and 3 bases from J; junction bases left unmatched: 4. The germline CDR1 and CDR2 sequences are LNHNV and YYDKDF (reference sequence). The CDR3 reads CATSSYRGDYGYTF. The CDR3 DNA is TGTGCCACCAGCAGTTACAGGGGTGACTATGGCTACACCTTC. The full variable domain, with the rest looked up from reference TRBV15 and TRBJ1-2, is DAMVIQNPRYQVTQFGKPVTLSCSQTLNHNVMYWYQQKSSQAPKLLFHYYDKDFNNEADTPDNFQSRRPNTSFCFLDIRSPGLGDTAMYLCATSSYRGDYGYTFGSGTRLTVV.